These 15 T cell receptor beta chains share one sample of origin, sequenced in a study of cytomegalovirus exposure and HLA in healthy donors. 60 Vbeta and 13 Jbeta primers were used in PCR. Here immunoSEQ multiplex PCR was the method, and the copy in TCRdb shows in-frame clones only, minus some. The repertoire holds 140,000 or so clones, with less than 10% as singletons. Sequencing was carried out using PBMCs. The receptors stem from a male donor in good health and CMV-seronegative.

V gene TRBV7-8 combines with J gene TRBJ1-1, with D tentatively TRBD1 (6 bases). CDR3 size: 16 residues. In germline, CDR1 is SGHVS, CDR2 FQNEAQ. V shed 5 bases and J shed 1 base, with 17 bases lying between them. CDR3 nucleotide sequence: TGTGCCAGCAGCCCTGGGACACAGCAACCGAACACTGAAGCTTTCTTT. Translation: CASSPGTQQPNTEAFF.

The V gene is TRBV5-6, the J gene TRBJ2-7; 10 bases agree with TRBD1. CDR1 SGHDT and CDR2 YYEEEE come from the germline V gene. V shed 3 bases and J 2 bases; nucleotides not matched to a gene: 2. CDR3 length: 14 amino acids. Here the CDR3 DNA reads TGTGCCAGCAGCTGGGGGACAGGGGCCTACGAGCAGTACTTC. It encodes CASSWGTGAYEQYF.

The CDR3 protein is CASSSLTHNTGELFF. The CDR3 DNA is TGTGCCAGCAGCTCACTGACTCATAACACCGGGGAGCTGTTTTTT. The chain carries TRBV7-2 and TRBJ2-2; the D is unclear. The CDR3 has 15 residues. Between the trimmed V and J ends, which lost 4 bases and 2 bases, there was a span of 11 bases. Germline assignment: CDR1 SGHTA and CDR2 FQGNSA.

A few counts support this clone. The CDR3 nucleotides read TGTGCCAGTAGCGGGCTAGCGGGGGACGAGCAGTACTTC. It encodes CASSGLAGDEQYF. This sequence joins TRBV19 and TRBJ2-7; 10 bases match TRBD2. Germline trimming cut 6 bases from V and 5 bases from J; bases unmatched to any gene: 4. The CDR3 spans 13 residues. The germline gives CDR1 LNHDA, CDR2 SQIVND (reference sequence). The entire variable domain, with the rest obtained from reference TRBV19 and TRBJ2-7, is as follows: DGGITQSPKYLFRKEGQNVTLSCEQNLNHDAMYWYRQDPGQGLRLIYYSQIVNDFQKGDIAEGYSVSREKKESFPLTVTSAQKNPTAFYLCASSGLAGDEQYFGPGTRLTVT.

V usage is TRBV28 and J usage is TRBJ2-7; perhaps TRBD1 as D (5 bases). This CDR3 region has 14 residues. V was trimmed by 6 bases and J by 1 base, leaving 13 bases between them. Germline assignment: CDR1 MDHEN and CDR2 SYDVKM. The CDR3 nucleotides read TGTGCCAGCAGAGTTACAGGCCTATCCTACGAGCAGTACTTC. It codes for CASRVTGLSYEQYF.

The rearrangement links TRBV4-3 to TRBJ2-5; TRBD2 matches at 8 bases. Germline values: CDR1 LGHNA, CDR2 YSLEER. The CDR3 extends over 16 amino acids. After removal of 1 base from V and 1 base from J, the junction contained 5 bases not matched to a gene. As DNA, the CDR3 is TGCGCCAGCAGCCAAGCCCTCGGGGGGGCCCAAGAGACCCAGTACTTC. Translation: CASSQALGGAQETQYF.

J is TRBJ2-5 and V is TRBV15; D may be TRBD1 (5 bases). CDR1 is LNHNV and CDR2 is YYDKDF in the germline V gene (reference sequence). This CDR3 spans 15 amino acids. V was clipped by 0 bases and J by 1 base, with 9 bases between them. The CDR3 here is CATSRDPRAQETQYF. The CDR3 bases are TGTGCCACCAGCAGAGATCCCAGGGCCCAAGAGACCCAGTACTTC.

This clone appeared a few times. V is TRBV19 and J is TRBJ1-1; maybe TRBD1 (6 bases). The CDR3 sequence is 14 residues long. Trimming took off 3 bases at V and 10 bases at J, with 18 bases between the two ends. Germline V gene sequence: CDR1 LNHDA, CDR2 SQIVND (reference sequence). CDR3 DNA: TGTGCCAGTAGTATCCAAACAGGGCCTGGGGGAGCTTTCTTT. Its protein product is CASSIQTGPGGAFF. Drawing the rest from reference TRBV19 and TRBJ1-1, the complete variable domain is DGGITQSPKYLFRKEGQNVTLSCEQNLNHDAMYWYRQDPGQGLRLIYYSQIVNDFQKGDIAEGYSVSREKKESFPLTVTSAQKNPTAFYLCASSIQTGPGGAFFGQGTRLTVV.

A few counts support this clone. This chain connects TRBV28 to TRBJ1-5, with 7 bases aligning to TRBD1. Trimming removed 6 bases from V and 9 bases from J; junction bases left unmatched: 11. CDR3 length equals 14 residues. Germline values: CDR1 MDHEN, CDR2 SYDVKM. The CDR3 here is CASRLGQESRPQHF. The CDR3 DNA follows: TGTGCCAGCAGACTCGGACAGGAGTCTCGGCCCCAGCATTTT.

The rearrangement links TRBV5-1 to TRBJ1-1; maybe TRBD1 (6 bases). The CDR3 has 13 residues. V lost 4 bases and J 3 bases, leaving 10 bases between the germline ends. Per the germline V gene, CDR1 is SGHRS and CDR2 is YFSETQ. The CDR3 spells CASSMDSHTEAFF. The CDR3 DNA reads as TGCGCCAGCAGCATGGACAGTCACACTGAAGCTTTCTTT. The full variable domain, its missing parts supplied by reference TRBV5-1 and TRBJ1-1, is KAGVTQTPRYLIKTRGQQVTLSCSPISGHRSVSWYQQTPGQGLQFLFEYFSETQRNKGNFPGRFSGRQFSNSRSEMNVSTLELGDSALYLCASSMDSHTEAFFGQGTRLTVV.

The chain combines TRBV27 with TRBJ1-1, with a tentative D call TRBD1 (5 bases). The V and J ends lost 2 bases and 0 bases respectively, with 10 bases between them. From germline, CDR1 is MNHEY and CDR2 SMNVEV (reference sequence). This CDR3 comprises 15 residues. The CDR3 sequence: CASSLTRDLNTEAFF. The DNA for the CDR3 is TGTGCCAGCAGTTTAACCAGGGATCTGAACACTGAAGCTTTCTTT.

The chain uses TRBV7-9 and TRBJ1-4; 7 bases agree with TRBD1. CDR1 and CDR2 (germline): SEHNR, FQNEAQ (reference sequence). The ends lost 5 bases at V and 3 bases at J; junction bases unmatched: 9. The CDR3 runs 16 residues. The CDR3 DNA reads TGTGCCAGCAGCCCCGAGAGGGGGACAGCTAATGAAAAACTGTTTTTT. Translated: CASSPERGTANEKLFF.

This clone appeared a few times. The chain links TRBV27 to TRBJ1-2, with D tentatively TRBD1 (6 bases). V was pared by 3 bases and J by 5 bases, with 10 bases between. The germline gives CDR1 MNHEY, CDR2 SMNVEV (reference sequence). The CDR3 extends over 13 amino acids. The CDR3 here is CASSFQGRYGYTF. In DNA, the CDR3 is TGTGCCAGCAGTTTCCAGGGGCGGTATGGCTACACCTTC.

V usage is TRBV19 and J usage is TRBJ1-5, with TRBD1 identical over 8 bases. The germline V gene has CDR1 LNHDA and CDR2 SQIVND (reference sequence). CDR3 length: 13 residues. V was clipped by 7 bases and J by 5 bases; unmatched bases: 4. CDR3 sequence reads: CASKGQGDQPQHF. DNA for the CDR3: TGTGCCAGTAAAGGACAGGGCGATCAGCCCCAGCATTTT.

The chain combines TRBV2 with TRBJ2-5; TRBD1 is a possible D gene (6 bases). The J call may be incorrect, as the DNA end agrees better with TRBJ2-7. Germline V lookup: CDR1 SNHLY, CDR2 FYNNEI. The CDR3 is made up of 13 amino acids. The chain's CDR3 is CASSSQGSYEQYF. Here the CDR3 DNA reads TGTGCCAGCAGTTCACAGGGCTCCTACGAGCAGTACTTC.